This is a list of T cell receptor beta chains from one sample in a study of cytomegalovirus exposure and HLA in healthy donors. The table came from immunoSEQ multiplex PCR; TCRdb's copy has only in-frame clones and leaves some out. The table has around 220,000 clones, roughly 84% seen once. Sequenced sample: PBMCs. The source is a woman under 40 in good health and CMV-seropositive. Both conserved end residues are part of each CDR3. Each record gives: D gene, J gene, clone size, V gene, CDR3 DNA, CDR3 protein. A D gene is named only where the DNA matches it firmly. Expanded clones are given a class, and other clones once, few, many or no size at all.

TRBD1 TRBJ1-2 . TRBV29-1 TGCAGCGTGGGACAGGGGGTTGGTGGCTACACCTTC CSVGQGVGGYTF
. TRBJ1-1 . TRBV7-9 TGTGCCAGCAGCCCCGTCGGGGTTGGGTACACTGAAGCTTTCTTT CASSPVGVGYTEAFF
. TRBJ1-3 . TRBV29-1 TGCAGCGTTGACACGGCTGGAAACACCATATATTTT CSVDTAGNTIYF
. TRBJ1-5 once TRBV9 TGTGCCAGCAGCGAGGGGGGCAATCAGCCCCAGCATTTT CASSEGGNQPQHF
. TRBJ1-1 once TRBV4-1 TGCGCCAGCAGCCAAGGGCCCGCGAACACTGAAGCTTTCTTT CASSQGPANTEAFF
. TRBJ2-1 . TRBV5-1 TGCGCCAGCAGCCCTTCCACTAAGTATGAGCAGTTCTTC CASSPSTKYEQFF
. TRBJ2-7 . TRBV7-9 TGTGCCAGCACCACGGACCCCGGAGGGTCGACGCAGTACTTC CASTTDPGGSTQYF
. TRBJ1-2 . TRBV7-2 TGTGCCAGCAGCTCTCGGACAATCCTATTAAGTGGCTACACCTTC CASSSRTILLSGYTF
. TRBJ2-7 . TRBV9 TGTGCCAGCAGTGTCCGAGATTACGAGCAGTACTTC CASSVRDYEQYF
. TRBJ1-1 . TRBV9 TGTGCCAGCAGCGTAGGTTATTCCGGTTCTATAACTGAAGCTTTCTTT CASSVGYSGSITEAFF
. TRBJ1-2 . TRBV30 TGTGCCTGGGGTCGCGGACCGGGGGGCTACACCTTC CAWGRGPGGYTF
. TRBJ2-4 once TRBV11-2 TGTGCCAGCAGCTTAGATGGGGGTTCCCAAAACATTCAGTACTTC CASSLDGGSQNIQYF
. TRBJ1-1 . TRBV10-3 TGTGCCTCTTATACCGGGACAATGAACACTGAAGCTTTCTTT CASYTGTMNTEAFF
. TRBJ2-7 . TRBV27 TGTGCCAGCCAGACTCACCTAGGCGACGAGCAGTACTTC CASQTHLGDEQYF
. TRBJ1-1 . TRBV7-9 TGTGCCAGCAGCTTAGTGGGGAACACTGAAGCTTTCTTT CASSLVGNTEAFF
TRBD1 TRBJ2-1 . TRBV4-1 TGCGCCAGCAGCCTCACCGGGACAGGGATAGCCAATGAGCAGTTCTTC CASSLTGTGIANEQFF
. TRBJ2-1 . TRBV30 TGTGCCTGCTTGACTCACAATGAGCAGTTCTTC CACLTHNEQFF
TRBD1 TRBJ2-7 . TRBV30 TGTGCCTGGAGTAGGGGACAGCCGTACGAGCAGTACTTC CAWSRGQPYEQYF
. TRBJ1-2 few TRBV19 TGTGCCAGTAGTATCAACCAACAGGACAGCGGTGGCTACACCTTC CASSINQQDSGGYTF
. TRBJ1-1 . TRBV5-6 TGTGCCAGCAGCTTGGAACAGCTGAACACTGAAGCTTTCTTT CASSLEQLNTEAFF
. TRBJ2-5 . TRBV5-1 TGCGCCAGCAGCAGTACAGCGGAGACCCAGTACTTC CASSSTAETQYF
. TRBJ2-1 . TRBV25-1 TGTGCCAGCAGTGCCTCTCATCCTATCCTCCAGGAGCAGTTCTTC CASSASHPILQEQFF
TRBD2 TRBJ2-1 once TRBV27 TGTGCCAGCAGGACTAGCGGGTGGCAGTTTGAGCAGTTCTTC CASRTSGWQFEQFF
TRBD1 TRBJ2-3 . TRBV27 TGTGCCAGCAGCACTCCGGGACAGGGTACAGATACGCAGTATTTT CASSTPGQGTDTQYF
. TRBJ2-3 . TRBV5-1 TGCGCCAGCAGCTCCCAGGGTCCAGATACGCAGTATTTT CASSSQGPDTQYF
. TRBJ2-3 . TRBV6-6 TGTGCCAGCAGTTACAGGGGCATGGATACGCAGTATTTT CASSYRGMDTQYF
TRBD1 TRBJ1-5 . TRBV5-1 TGCGCCAGCAGCTCAAACGAACCTCGACAGGGTGGGGATCAGCCCCAGCATTTT CASSSNEPRQGGDQPQHF
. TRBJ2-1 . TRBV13 TGTGCCAGCAGCTTTGGTCTAGCGTCCTACAATGAGCAGTTCTTC CASSFGLASYNEQFF
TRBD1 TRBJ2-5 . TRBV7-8 TGTGCCAGCAGCCTCACCAGACAGGGTAGGGAGACCCAGTACTTC CASSLTRQGRETQYF
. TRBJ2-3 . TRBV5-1 TGCGCCAGCAGTCAAGACAGCTATGCACATCATACGCAGTATTTT CASSQDSYAHHTQYF
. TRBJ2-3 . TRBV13 TGTGCCAGCAGCTTACTGACCTACACAGATACGCAGTATTTT CASSLLTYTDTQYF
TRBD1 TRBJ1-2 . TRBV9 TGTGCCAGCAGTGGATCGGGACAGGGGAGAGGCTACACCTTC CASSGSGQGRGYTF
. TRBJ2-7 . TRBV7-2 TGTGCCAGCAGCTTACGTCGGAGGGGCGCCTCCTACGAGCAGTACTTC CASSLRRRGASYEQYF
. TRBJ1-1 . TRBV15 TGTGCCACCAGCAGAGATAAAGTGAACACTGAAGCTTTCTTT CATSRDKVNTEAFF
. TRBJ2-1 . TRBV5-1 TGCGCCAGCAGTGGTAATGAGCAGTTCTTC CASSGNEQFF
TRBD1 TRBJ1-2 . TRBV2 TGTGCCAGCAGTGCTTTGAGGGACAGGTACTATGGCTACACCTTC CASSALRDRYYGYTF
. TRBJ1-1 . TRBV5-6 TGTGCCAGCAGCTTGGAGAGGGCGGCTTTTTGGAACACTGAAGCTTTCTTT CASSLERAAFWNTEAFF
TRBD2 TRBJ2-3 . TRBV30 TGTGCCCTAGCGGGGGGCACAGATACGCAGTATTTT CALAGGTDTQYF
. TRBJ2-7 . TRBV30 TGTGCCTGGGACAGGGCCGGGGGTTATTACGAGCAGTACTTC CAWDRAGGYYEQYF
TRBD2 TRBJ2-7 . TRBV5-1 TGCGCCAGCGGCCACGGGGGACTAGGAGGGAACGAGCAGTACTTC CASGHGGLGGNEQYF
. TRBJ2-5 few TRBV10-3 TGTGCCATCAGTGCGGTCGGAGGGGATGAGACCCAGTACTTC CAISAVGGDETQYF
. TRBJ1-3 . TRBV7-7 TGTGCTAGCAGCTTACGCTCTACTGGAAACACCATATATTTT CASSLRSTGNTIYF
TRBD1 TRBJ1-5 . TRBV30 TGTGCCTGGAGTGGGATTGGGACAGGGAAGGGAAATCAGCCCCAGCATTTT CAWSGIGTGKGNQPQHF
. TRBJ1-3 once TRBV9 TGTGCCAGCAGCGTAGAGGACTTCTCTGGAAACACCATATATTTT CASSVEDFSGNTIYF
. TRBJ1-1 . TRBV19 TGTGCCAGTAGTCAAGACCCTGAAGCTTTCTTT CASSQDPEAFF
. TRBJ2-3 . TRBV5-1 TGCGCCAGCAGCTTGACTCTTTCTCCCTTCGGAGGTACGCAGTATTTT CASSLTLSPFGGTQYF
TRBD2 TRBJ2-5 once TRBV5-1 TGCGCCAGCAGTTCTAGCGGAGGGGTTGAGACCCAGTACTTC CASSSSGGVETQYF
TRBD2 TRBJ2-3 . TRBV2 TGTGCCAGCAGTGAAAGACTAGCGGGTAGCACAGATACGCAGTATTTT CASSERLAGSTDTQYF
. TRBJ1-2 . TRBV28 TGTGCCAGCAGTTTGACAGGAGGTGGCTACACCTTC CASSLTGGGYTF
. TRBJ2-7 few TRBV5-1 TGCGCCAGCAGCTTGGACAACTCCTACGAGCAGTACTTC CASSLDNSYEQYF